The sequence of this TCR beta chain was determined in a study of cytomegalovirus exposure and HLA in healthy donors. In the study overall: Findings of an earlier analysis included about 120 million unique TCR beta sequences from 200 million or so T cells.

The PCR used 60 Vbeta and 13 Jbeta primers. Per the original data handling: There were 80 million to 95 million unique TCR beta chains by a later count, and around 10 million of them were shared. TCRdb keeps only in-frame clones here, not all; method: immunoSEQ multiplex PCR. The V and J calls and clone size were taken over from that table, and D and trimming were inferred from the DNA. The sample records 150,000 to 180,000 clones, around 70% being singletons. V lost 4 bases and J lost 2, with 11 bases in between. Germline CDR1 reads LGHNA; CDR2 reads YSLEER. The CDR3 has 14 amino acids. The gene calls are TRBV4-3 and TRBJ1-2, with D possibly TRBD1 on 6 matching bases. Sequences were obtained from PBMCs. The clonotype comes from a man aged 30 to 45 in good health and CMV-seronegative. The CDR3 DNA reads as TGCGCCAGCAGCCGCGACAGGTGGAACTATGGCTACACCTTC. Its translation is CASSRDRWNYGYTF.